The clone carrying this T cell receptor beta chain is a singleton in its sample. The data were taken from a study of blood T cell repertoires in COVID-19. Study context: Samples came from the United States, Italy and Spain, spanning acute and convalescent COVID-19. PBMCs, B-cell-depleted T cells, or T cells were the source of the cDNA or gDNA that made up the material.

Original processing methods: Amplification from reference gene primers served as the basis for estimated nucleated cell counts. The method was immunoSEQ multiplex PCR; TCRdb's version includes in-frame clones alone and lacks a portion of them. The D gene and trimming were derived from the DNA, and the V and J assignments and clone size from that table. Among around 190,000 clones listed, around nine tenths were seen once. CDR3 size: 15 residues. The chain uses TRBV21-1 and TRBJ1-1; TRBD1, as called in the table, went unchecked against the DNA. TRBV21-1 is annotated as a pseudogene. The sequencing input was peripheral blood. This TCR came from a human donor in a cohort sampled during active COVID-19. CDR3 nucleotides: TGTGCCAGCAGCTACTTTTACAGGGCGAACACTGAAGCTTTCTTT. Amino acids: CASSYFYRANTEAFF.